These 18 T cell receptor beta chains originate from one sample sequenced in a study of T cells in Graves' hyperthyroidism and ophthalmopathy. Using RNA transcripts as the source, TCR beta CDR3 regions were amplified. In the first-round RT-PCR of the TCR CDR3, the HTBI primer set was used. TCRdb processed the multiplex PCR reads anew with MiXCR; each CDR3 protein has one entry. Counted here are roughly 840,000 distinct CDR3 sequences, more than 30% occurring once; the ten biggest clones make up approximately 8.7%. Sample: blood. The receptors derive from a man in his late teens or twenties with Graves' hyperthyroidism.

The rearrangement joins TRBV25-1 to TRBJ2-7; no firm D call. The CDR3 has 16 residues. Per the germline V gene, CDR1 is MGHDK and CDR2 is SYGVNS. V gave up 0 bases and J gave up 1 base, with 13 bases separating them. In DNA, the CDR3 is TGTGCCAGCAGTGAATATTTCCCCCCCGGTTCCTACGAGCAGTACTTC. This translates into CASSEYFPPGSYEQYF.

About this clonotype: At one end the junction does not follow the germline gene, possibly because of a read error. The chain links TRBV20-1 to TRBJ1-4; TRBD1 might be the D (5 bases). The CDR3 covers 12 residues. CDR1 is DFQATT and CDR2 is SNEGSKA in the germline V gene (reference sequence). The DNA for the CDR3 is TGCAGTGCTCCGGGGACTAATGAAGAACTGTTTTTT. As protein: CSAPGTNEELFF.

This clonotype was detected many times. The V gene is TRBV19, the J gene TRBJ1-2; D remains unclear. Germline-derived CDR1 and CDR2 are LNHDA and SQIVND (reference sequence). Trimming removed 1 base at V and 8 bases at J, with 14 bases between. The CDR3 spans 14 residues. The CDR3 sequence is CASSIAGPPEGYTF. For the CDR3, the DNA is TGTGCCAGTAGTATAGCCGGACCTCCGGAGGGCTACACCTTC.

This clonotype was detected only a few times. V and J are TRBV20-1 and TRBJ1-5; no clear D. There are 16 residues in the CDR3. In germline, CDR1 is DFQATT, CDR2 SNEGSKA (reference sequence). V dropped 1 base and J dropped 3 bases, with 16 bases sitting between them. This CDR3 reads CSARVVASGDNQPQHF. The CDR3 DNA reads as TGCAGTGCTAGAGTCGTAGCGAGCGGGGACAATCAGCCCCAGCATTTT.

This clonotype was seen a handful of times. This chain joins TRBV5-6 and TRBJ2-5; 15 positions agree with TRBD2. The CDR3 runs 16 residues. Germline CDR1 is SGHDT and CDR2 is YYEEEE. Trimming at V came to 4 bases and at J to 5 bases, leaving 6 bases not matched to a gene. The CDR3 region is CASSRGLAGGWETQYF. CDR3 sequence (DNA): TGTGCCAGCAGCCGGGGACTAGCGGGAGGTTGGGAGACCCAGTACTTC.

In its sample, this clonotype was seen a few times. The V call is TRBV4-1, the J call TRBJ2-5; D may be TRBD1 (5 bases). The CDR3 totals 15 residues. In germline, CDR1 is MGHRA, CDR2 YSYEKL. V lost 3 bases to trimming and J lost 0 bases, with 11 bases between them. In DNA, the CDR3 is TGCGCCAGCAGCCACCTATCGACAGACCAAGAGACCCAGTACTTC. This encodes CASSHLSTDQETQYF.

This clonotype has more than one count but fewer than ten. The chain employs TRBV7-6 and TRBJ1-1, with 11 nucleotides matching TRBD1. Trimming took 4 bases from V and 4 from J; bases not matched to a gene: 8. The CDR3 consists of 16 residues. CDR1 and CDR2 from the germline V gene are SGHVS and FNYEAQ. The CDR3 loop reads CASSSPTGTGGTEAFF. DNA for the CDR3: TGTGCCAGCAGCTCACCCACCGGGACAGGGGGCACTGAAGCTTTCTTT.

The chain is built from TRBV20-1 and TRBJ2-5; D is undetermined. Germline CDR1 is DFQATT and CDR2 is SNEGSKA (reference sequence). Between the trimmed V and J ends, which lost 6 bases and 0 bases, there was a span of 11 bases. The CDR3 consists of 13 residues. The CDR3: CSAEQVNQETQYF. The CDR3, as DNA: TGCAGTGCCGAGCAGGTCAACCAAGAGACCCAGTACTTC.

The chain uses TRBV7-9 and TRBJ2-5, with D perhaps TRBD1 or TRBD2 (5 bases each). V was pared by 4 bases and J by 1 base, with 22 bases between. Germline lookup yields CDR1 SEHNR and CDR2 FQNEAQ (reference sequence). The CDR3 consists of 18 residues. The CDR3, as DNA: TGTGCCAGCAGCTCGACGCAAACCGGGACCCACCTCCAAGAGACCCAGTACTTC. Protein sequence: CASSSTQTGTHLQETQYF.

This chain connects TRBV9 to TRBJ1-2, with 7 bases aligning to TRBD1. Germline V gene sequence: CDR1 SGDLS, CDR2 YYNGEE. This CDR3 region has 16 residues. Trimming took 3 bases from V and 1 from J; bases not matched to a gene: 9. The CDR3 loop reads CASSDRTGAFNYGYTF. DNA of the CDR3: TGTGCCAGCAGCGATCGGACAGGAGCGTTTAACTATGGCTACACCTTC.

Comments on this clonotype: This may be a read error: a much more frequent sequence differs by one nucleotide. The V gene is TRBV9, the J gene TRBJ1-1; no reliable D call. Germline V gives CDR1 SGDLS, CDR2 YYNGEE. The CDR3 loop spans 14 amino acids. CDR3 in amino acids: CASSGDTSGTETFF. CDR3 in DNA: TGTGCCAGCAGCGGTGACACGTCGGGCACTGAAACTTTCTTT.

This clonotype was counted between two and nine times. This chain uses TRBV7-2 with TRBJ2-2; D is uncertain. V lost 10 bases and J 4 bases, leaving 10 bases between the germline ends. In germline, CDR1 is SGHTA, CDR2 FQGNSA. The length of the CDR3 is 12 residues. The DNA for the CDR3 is TGTGCCATCCCGGTGGGCACCGGGGAGCTGTTTTTT. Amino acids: CAIPVGTGELFF.

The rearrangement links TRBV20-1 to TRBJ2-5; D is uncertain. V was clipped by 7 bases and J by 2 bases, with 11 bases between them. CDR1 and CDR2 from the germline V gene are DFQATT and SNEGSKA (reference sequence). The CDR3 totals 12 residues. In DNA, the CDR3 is TGCAGTGGCCCCGGTTTGCAAGAGACCCAGTACTTC. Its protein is CSGPGLQETQYF.

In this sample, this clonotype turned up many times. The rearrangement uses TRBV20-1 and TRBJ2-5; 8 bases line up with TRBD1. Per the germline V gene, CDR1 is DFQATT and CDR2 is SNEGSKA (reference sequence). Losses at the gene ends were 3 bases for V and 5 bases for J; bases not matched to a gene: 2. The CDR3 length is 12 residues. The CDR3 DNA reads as TGCAGTGCTAGGACAGGGGTGGAGACCCAGTACTTC. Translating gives CSARTGVETQYF.

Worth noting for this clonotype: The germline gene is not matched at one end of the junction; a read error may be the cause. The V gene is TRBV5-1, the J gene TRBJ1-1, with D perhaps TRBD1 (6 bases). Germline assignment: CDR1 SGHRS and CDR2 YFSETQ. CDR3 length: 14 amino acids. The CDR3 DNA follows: TGCGCCAGCAGCTCGGACAGTAAGAACCCTGAAGCTTTCTTT. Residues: CASSSDSKNPEAFF.

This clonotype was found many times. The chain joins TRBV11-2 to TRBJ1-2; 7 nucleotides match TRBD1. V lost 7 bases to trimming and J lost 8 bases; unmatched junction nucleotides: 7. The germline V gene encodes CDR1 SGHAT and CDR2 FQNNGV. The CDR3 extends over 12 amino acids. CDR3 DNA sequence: TGTGCCAGCATGGAGGGGGCGGAGGGCTACACCTTC. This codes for CASMEGAEGYTF.

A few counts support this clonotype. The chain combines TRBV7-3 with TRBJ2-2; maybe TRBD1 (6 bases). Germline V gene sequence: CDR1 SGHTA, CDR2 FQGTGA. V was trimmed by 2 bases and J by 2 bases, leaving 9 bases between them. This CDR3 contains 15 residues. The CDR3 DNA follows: TGTGCCAGCAGCTTACAGGGACACAACACCGGGGAGCTGTTTTTT. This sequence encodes CASSLQGHNTGELFF.

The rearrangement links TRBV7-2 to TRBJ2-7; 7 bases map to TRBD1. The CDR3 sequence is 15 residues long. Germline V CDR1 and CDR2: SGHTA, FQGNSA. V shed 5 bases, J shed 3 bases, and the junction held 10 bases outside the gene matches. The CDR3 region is CASSATGTADYEQYF. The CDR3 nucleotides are TGTGCCAGCAGCGCAACCGGGACAGCCGACTACGAGCAGTACTTC.